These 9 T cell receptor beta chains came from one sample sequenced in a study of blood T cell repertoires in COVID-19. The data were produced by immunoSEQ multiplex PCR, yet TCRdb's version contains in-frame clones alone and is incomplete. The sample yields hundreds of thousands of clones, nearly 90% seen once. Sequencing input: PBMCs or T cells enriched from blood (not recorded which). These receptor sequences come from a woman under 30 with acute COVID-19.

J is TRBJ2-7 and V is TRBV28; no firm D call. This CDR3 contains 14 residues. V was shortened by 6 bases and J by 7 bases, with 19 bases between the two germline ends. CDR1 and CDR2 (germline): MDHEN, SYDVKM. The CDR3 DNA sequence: TGTGCCAGCAGCCTCCCAAGAGGTGTTGGAGAGCAGTACTTC. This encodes CASSLPRGVGEQYF.

The CDR3 loop reads CASSYGQGIEQYF. CDR3 in DNA: TGTGCCAGCAGTTACGGACAGGGGATCGAGCAGTACTTC. The chain recombines TRBV6-5 with TRBJ2-7; 9 nucleotides line up with TRBD1. From germline, CDR1 is MNHEY and CDR2 SVGAGI. There are 13 residues in the CDR3. The J segment lost 6 bases and the V segment lost 2 bases, leaving 2 bases of the junction unmatched.

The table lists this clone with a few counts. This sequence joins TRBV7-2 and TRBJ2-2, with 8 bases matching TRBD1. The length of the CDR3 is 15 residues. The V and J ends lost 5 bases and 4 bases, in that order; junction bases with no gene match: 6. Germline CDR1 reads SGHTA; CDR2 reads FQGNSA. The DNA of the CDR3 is TGTGCCAGCAGCCCAACAGGGGGTCCCACCGGGGAGCTGTTTTTT. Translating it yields CASSPTGGPTGELFF. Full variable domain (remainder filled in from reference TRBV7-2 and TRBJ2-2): GAGVSQSPSNKVTEKGKDVELRCDPISGHTALYWYRQSLGQGLEFLIYFQGNSAPDKSGLPSDRFSAERTGGSVSTLTIQRTQQEDSAVYLCASSPTGGPTGELFFGEGSRLTVL.

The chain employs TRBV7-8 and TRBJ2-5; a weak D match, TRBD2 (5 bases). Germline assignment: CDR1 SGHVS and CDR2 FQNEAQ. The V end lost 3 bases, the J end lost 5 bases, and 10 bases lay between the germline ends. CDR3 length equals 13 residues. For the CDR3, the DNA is TGTGCCAGCAGCTTTGGACTGGGGGAGACCCAGTACTTC. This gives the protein CASSFGLGETQYF.

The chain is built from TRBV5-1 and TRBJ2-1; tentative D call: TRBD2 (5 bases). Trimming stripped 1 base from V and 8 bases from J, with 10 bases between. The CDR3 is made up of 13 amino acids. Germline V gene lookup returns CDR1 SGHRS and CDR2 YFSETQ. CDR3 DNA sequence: TGCGCCAGCAGCTTGCTAGTTAGCGATGAGCAGTTCTTC. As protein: CASSLLVSDEQFF.

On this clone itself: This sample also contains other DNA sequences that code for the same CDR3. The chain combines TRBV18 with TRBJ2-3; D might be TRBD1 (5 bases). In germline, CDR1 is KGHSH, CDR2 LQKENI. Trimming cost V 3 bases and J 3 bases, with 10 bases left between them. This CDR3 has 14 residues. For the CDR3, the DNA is TGTGCCAGCTCACCTGGCCAGGGTACAGATACGCAGTATTTT. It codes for CASSPGQGTDTQYF.

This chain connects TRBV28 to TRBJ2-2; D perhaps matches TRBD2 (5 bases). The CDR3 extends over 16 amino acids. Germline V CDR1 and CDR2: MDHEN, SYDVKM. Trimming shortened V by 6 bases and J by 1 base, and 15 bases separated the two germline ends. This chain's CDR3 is CASSPEVGVNTGELFF. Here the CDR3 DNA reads TGTGCCAGCAGCCCAGAGGTGGGAGTGAACACCGGGGAGCTGTTTTTT.

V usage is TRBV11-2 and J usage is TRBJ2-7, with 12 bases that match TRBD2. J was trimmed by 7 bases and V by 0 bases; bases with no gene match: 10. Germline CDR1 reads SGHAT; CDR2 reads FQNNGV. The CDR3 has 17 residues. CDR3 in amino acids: CASSLDGQTSGSREQYF. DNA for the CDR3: TGTGCCAGCAGCTTAGATGGGCAGACTAGCGGGAGTCGAGAGCAGTACTTC.

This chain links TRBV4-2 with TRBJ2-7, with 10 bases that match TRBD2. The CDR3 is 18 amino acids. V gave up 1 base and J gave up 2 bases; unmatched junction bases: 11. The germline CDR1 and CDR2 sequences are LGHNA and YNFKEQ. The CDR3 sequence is CASSQVGGSGRLAYEQYF. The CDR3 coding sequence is TGTGCCAGCAGCCAAGTAGGGGGTAGCGGGAGGTTGGCCTACGAGCAGTACTTC.